The next 22 T cell receptor beta chains were all read from a single sample in a study of shared clonotypes between healthy human individuals. The protocol was immunoSEQ multiplex PCR, while the TCRdb copy is restricted to in-frame clones and leaves out a portion. This sample has around 510,000 clones, with 70% to 80% found just once. The specimen sequenced was PBMCs. Receptor source: a woman aged 40 to 49 in good health. Some clones in this sample may be carry-over from other donors' samples.

The rearrangement uses TRBV9 and TRBJ2-7, with 10 positions matching TRBD2. V gave up 3 bases and J gave up 4 bases; unmatched junction bases: 7. Germline assignment: CDR1 SGDLS and CDR2 YYNGEE. The CDR3 loop spans 15 amino acids. The CDR3 reads CASSARPSGGYEQYF. The CDR3 DNA sequence: TGTGCCAGCAGCGCACGACCTAGCGGGGGTTACGAGCAGTACTTC.

The chain employs TRBV5-1 and TRBJ1-5; D remains unclear. V was cut by 0 bases and J by 0 bases, with 10 bases left in between. The CDR3 is 16 residues long. Germline CDR1 SGHRS, CDR2 YFSETQ. This CDR3 reads CASSLGGDNSNQPQHF. The CDR3 nucleotides are TGCGCCAGCAGCTTGGGGGGAGATAATAGCAATCAGCCCCAGCATTTT.

V gene TRBV5-1 combines with J gene TRBJ2-7; possible D gene TRBD1, 6 bases. This CDR3 spans 13 amino acids. V was pared by 4 bases and J by 3 bases, with 11 bases between. Germline CDR1 and CDR2: SGHRS and YFSETQ. The CDR3 is CASSDGQSYEQYF. DNA of the CDR3: TGCGCCAGCAGCGACGGACAGAGCTACGAGCAGTACTTC.

V gene TRBV4-1 combines with J gene TRBJ2-7; D may be TRBD2 (6 bases). Germline V lookup: CDR1 MGHRA, CDR2 YSYEKL. Trimming took off 4 bases at V and 3 bases at J, with 16 bases between the two ends. The CDR3 is made up of 15 amino acids. CDR3 protein: CASSRLPSARYEQYF. The CDR3 region has the DNA TGCGCCAGCAGCCGACTACCTAGCGCCCGCTACGAGCAGTACTTC.

Notes on this clone: Within the sample, other DNA sequences also encode this same CDR3. CDR3 nucleotides: TGTGCCAGCAGCCCTCGGACAGCAGAGCAGTTCTTC. Protein: CASSPRTAEQFF. The chain couples TRBV7-9 to TRBJ2-1; a weak D match, TRBD1 (6 bases). Germline CDR1 and CDR2: SEHNR and FQNEAQ (reference sequence). The ends were cut back, 5 bases at V and 10 bases at J, with 12 bases in the middle. The CDR3 loop spans 12 amino acids.

The chain uses TRBV21-1 and TRBJ2-3; the D call TRBD2 from the table was never checked on the DNA. TRBV21-1 is a pseudogene locus. CDR3 length equals 16 residues. In nucleotides, the CDR3 is TGTGCCAGCAAAACCGGGAGTACTACGAGCACAGATACGCAGTATTTT. It codes for CASKTGSTTSTDTQYF.

Comment on this clone: At one end the junction does not follow the germline gene, possibly because of a read error. V is TRBV18 and J is TRBJ2-4; D may be TRBD1 or TRBD2 (5 bases each). The CDR3 is 17 amino acids. Looked up from germline, CDR1 is KGHSH and CDR2 is LQKENI. The CDR3 DNA follows: TGTGCCGGCTCACATTTAGGACCCGGGGCGGCCAAAAACATTCAGTACTTC. This sequence encodes CAGSHLGPGAAKNIQYF.

The chain uses TRBV2 and TRBJ1-4, with TRBD1 matching 8 bases. CDR1 is SNHLY and CDR2 is FYNNEI in the germline V gene. V lost 10 bases and J lost 8; bases outside the gene matches: 6. This CDR3 has 12 residues. The CDR3 DNA follows: TGTGCCATCGGACAGGGAAAGGAAAAACTGTTTTTT. Protein product: CAIGQGKEKLFF.

This clone occurred a few times. The rearrangement links TRBV2 to TRBJ1-3; D gene unclear. Deletions cut 4 bases from V and 2 bases from J, with 9 bases between. Per the germline V gene, CDR1 is SNHLY and CDR2 is FYNNEI. This CDR3 is built from 14 residues. CDR3 sequence (DNA): TGTGCCAGCAGTGGTCCAGACCCTGGAAACACCATATATTTT. Its translation is CASSGPDPGNTIYF.

This clone was seen more than once but under ten times. The V gene is TRBV28, the J gene TRBJ1-1; the D is unclear. CDR3 length: 14 amino acids. Trimming left V 6 bases short and J 3 bases short, with 14 bases between. Germline CDR1 and CDR2: MDHEN and SYDVKM. The CDR3 reads CASSPAVADTEAFF. Here the CDR3 DNA reads TGTGCCAGCAGCCCCGCGGTTGCGGACACTGAAGCTTTCTTT.

The rearrangement links TRBV10-2 to TRBJ1-1, with 12 bases aligning to TRBD1. Germline trimming cut 3 bases from V and 7 bases from J; bases unmatched to any gene: 12. There are 17 residues in the CDR3. Germline V lookup: CDR1 WSHSY, CDR2 SAAADI. This CDR3 reads CASSERQWGQGAIEAFF. The CDR3 coding sequence is TGCGCCAGCAGTGAAAGGCAGTGGGGACAGGGGGCTATTGAAGCTTTCTTT.

This chain joins TRBV7-9 and TRBJ1-1, with a tentative D call TRBD1 (5 bases). Germline V gene sequence: CDR1 SEHNR, CDR2 FQNEAQ (reference sequence). V was pared by 3 bases and J by 4 bases, with 9 bases between. The CDR3 is 13 amino acids. CDR3 in amino acids: CASSFGGVTEAFF. CDR3 bases: TGTGCCAGCAGCTTCGGGGGGGTCACTGAAGCTTTCTTT. The whole variable domain, remainder taken from reference TRBV7-9 and TRBJ1-1, is DTGVSQNPRHKITKRGQNVTFRCDPISEHNRLYWYRQTLGQGPEFLTYFQNEAQLEKSRLLSDRFSAERPKGSFSTLEIQRTEQGDSAMYLCASSFGGVTEAFFGQGTRLTVV.

The rearrangement links TRBV6-5 to TRBJ2-1, with D perhaps TRBD2 (7 bases). This CDR3 region has 16 residues. Looked up from germline, CDR1 is MNHEY and CDR2 is SVGAGI. V was clipped by 0 bases and J by 7 bases, with 16 bases between them. For the CDR3, the DNA is TGTGCCAGCAGTTACTCGAGGGGGGGGAAAGGTAATGAGCAGTTCTTC. This sequence encodes CASSYSRGGKGNEQFF.

The chain uses TRBV19 and TRBJ1-5, with D hard to call. The CDR3 is made up of 15 amino acids. Germline assignment: CDR1 LNHDA and CDR2 SQIVND (reference sequence). V was cut by 3 bases and J by 2 bases, with 11 bases left in between. The CDR3 nucleotides read TGTGCCAGTAGTATGCAGGTTGGGGGCAATCAGCCCCAGCATTTT. Translated: CASSMQVGGNQPQHF.

The chain is built from TRBV29-1 and TRBJ2-3; 8 nucleotides align to TRBD1. Germline V lookup: CDR1 SQVTM, CDR2 ANQGSEA. The J segment lost 7 bases and the V segment lost 5 bases, leaving 8 bases of the junction unmatched. The CDR3 has 13 amino acids. The CDR3 is CSVTLGQGNTQYF. For the CDR3, the DNA is TGCAGCGTTACACTAGGACAGGGTAATACGCAGTATTTT.

This clone was counted a few times. The chain joins TRBV18 to TRBJ1-2; D remains ambiguous. From germline, CDR1 is KGHSH and CDR2 LQKENI. The CDR3 totals 14 residues. Trimming took off 3 bases at V and 8 bases at J, with 16 bases between the two ends. CDR3 nucleotide sequence: TGTGCCAGCTCACCCGCCCCGGATGTTGCGGGCTACACCTTC. Translation: CASSPAPDVAGYTF.

Details on this clone: The DNA is omitted, as the CDR3 cannot be located on it reliably, and the CDR3 follows TCRdb's listing. The chain carries TRBV28 and TRBJ2-2. From germline, CDR1 is MDHEN and CDR2 SYDVKM. The CDR3 spans 15 amino acids, including both terminal residues. The CDR3 sequence is CASSLGMGITGELFF.

The V gene is TRBV29-1, the J gene TRBJ2-1; 11 nucleotides match TRBD2. The germline V gene has CDR1 SQVTM and CDR2 ANQGSEA. The CDR3 is 13 amino acids. The V gene end was trimmed by 2 bases and the J gene end by 11 bases; junction bases not matched to a gene: 5. CDR3 sequence (DNA): TGCAGCGTTGAATTAGCGGGAGGGGGCAAGCAGTTCTTC. It is translated as CSVELAGGGKQFF.

A single count supports this clone. The genes are TRBV10-2 and TRBJ2-1, with TRBD2 matching 9 bases. Germline CDR1 reads WSHSY; CDR2 reads SAAADI. The CDR3 totals 14 residues. J gave up 6 bases and V 8 bases, and 8 bases lay outside the gene matches. The CDR3 protein is CASSWREGPNEQFF. CDR3 in DNA: TGCGCCAGCTCGTGGCGGGAGGGACCCAATGAGCAGTTCTTC.

A word on this clone: Other DNA sequences from this sample encode an identical CDR3 as well. This chain joins TRBV18 and TRBJ1-5; D is unclear. Trimming removed 3 bases at V and 2 bases at J, with 8 bases between. The CDR3 consists of 14 residues. Per the germline V gene, CDR1 is KGHSH and CDR2 is LQKENI. CDR3 nucleotide sequence: TGTGCCAGCTCACCTCCGGGCGGCAATCAGCCCCAGCATTTT. Residues: CASSPPGGNQPQHF. Full variable domain (outside the CDR3, taken from reference TRBV18 and TRBJ1-5): NAGVMQNPRHLVRRRGQEARLRCSPMKGHSHVYWYRQLPEEGLKFMVYLQKENIIDESGMPKERFSAEFPKEGPSILRIQQVVRGDSAAYFCASSPPGGNQPQHFGDGTRLSIL.

The rearrangement links TRBV10-2 to TRBJ1-5, with D possibly being TRBD1 (6 bases). The CDR3 runs 16 residues. Per the germline V gene, CDR1 is WSHSY and CDR2 is SAAADI. Trimming stripped 3 bases from V and 1 base from J, with 13 bases between. The CDR3 here is CASSDQTGPSNQPQHF. In DNA, the CDR3 is TGCGCCAGCAGTGACCAAACAGGGCCGAGCAATCAGCCCCAGCATTTT.

The rearrangement joins TRBV5-4 to TRBJ1-5; TRBD1 is a possible D gene (6 bases). The CDR3 runs 15 residues. V was shortened by 1 base and J by 4 bases, with 12 bases between the two germline ends. Germline values: CDR1 SGHNT, CDR2 YYREEE (reference sequence). The CDR3 DNA reads as TGTGCCAGCAGCTTGAATTTGGGGGCTAATCAGCCCCAGCATTTT. Amino acids: CASSLNLGANQPQHF.